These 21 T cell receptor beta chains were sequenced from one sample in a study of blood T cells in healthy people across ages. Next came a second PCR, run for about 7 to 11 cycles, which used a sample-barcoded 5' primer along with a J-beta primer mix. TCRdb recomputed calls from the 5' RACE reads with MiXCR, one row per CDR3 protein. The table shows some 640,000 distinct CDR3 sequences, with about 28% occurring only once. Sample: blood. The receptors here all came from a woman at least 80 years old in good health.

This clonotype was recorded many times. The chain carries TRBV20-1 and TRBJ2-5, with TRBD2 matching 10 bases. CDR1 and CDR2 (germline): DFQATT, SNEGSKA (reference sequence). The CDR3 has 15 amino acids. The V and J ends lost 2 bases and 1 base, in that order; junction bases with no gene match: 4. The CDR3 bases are TGCAGTGCTAGATCTAGCGGGGGACTCCAAGAGACCCAGTACTTC. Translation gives CSARSSGGLQETQYF.

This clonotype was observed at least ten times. The CDR3 loop reads CASSYSNTPYGYTF. The CDR3 DNA reads as TGTGCCAGCAGTTACTCGAATACGCCGTATGGCTACACCTTC. This chain joins TRBV6-5 and TRBJ1-2, with D unclear. The CDR3 consists of 14 residues. Trimming cost V 0 bases and J 5 bases, with 10 bases left between them. Germline V gene lookup returns CDR1 MNHEY and CDR2 SVGAGI.

This CDR3 reads CASNHRRTGGNEAFF. CDR3 in DNA: TGTGCCAGCAACCACCGGAGGACAGGGGGAAATGAAGCTTTCTTT. This chain links TRBV7-8 with TRBJ1-1, with TRBD1 matching 10 bases. There are 15 residues in the CDR3. Per the germline V gene, CDR1 is SGHVS and CDR2 is FQNEAQ. J was trimmed by 7 bases and V by 7 bases; bases with no gene match: 12.

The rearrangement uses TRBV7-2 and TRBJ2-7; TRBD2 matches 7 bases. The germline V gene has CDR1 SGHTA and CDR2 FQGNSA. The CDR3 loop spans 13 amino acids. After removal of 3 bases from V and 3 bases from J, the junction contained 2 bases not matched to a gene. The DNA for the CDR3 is TGTGCCAGCAGCTTGGGACTACGCTACGAGCAGTACTTC. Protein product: CASSLGLRYEQYF.

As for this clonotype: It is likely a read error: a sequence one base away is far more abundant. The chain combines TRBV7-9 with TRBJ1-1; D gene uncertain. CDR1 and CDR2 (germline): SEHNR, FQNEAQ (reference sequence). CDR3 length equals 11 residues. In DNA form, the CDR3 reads TGTGCCGGCAGCCCAGACACTGAAGCTTTCTTT. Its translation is CAGSPDTEAFF.

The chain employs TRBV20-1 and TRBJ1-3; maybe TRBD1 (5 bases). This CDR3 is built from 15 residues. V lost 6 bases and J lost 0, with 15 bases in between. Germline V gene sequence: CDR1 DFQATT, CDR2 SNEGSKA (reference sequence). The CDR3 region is CSALQGPYSGNTIYF. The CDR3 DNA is TGCAGTGCCCTCCAGGGACCTTACTCTGGAAACACCATATATTTT.

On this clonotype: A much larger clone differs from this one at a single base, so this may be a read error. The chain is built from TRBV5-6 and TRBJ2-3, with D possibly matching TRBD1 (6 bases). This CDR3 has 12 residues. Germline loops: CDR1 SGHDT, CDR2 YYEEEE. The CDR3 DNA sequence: TGTGCCGGCAGCCAGGGGCCCGATACGCAGTATTTT. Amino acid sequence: CAGSQGPDTQYF.

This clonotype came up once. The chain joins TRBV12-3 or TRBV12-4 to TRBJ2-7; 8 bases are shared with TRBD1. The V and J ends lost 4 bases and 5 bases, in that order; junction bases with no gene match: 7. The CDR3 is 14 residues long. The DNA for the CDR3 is TGTGCCAGCAGTTACGGACAGGGTGCCGACGAGCAGTACTTC. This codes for CASSYGQGADEQYF.

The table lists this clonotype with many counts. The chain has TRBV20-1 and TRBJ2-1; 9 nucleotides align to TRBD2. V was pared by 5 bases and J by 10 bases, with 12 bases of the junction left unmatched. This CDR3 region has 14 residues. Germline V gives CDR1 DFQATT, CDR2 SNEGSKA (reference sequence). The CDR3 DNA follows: TGCAGTGCTTTCGCGGGGGGGAGGCTGTTCGAGCAGTTCTTC. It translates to CSAFAGGRLFEQFF.

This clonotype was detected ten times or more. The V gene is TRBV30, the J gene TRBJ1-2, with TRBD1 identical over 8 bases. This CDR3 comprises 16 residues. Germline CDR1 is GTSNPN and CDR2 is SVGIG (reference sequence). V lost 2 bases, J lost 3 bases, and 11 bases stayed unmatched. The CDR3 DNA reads TGTGCCTGGAGTCCGGCCGGAGGACAGGGCGACTATGGCTACACCTTC. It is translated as CAWSPAGGQGDYGYTF. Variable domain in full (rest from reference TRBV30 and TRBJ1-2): SQTIHQWPATLVQPVGSPLSLECTVEGTSNPNLYWYRQAAGRGLQLLFYSVGIGQISSEVPQNLSASRPQDRQFILSSKKLLLSDSGFYLCAWSPAGGQGDYGYTFGSGTRLTVV.

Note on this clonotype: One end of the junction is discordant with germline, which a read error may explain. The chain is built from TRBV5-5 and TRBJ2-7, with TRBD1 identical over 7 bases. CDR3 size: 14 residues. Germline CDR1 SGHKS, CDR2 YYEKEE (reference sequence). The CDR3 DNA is TGTGCCAACAGCTCCGACAGGGTCTTACAGGGGCAGTACTTC. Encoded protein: CANSSDRVLQGQYF. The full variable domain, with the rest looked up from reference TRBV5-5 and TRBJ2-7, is DAGVTQSPTHLIKTRGQQVTLRCSPISGHKSVSWYQQVLGQGPQFIFQYYEKEERGRGNFPDRFSARQFPNYSSELNVNALLLGDSALYLCANSSDRVLQGQYFGPGTRLTVT.

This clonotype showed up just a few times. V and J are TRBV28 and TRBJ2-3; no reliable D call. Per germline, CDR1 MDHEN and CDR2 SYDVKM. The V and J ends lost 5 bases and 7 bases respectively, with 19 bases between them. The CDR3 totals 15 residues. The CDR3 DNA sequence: TGTGCCAGCAGTCCGGTCCCACGCAAATTGAATACGCAGTATTTT. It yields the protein CASSPVPRKLNTQYF.

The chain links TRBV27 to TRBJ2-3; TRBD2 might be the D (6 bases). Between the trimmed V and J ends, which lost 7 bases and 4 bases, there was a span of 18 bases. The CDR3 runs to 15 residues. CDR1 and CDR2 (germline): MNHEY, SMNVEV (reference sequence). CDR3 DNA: TGTGCCAGCACTCCTTTTCGCGGGACGGCAGATACGCAGTATTTT. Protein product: CASTPFRGTADTQYF.

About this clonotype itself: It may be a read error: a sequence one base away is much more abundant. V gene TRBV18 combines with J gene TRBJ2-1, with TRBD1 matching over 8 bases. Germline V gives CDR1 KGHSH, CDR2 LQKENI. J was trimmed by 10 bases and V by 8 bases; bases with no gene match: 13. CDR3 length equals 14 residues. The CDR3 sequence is CASQQGVFSYEQFF. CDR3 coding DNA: TGTGCCAGCCAACAGGGGGTCTTCTCCTACGAGCAGTTCTTC. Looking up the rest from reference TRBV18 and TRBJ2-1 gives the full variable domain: NAGVMQNPRHLVRRRGQEARLRCSPMKGHSHVYWYRQLPEEGLKFMVYLQKENIIDESGMPKERFSAEFPKEGPSILRIQQVVRGDSAAYFCASQQGVFSYEQFFGPGTRLTVL.

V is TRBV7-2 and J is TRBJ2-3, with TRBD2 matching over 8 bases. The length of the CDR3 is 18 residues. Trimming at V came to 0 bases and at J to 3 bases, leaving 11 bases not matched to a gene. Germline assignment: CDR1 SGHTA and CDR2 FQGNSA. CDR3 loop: CASSLALTSGVKTDTQYF. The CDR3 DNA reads TGTGCCAGCAGCTTAGCCCTAACTAGCGGCGTTAAGACAGATACGCAGTATTTT.

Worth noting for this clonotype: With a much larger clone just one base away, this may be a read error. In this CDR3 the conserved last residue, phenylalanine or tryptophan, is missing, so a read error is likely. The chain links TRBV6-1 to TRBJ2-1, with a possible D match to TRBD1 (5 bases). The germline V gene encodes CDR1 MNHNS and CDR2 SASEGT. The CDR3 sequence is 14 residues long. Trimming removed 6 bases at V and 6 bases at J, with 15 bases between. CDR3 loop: CASRGQNWSNEQFC. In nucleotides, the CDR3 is TGTGCCAGCAGGGGGCAGAATTGGAGCAATGAGCAGTTCTGC.

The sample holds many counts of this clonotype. The CDR3 region has the DNA TGCAGTGCTAGGACAGGGGGGGATCAGCCCCAGCATTTT. This translates into CSARTGGDQPQHF. The chain has TRBV20-1 and TRBJ1-5; TRBD1 matches at 9 bases. The germline gives CDR1 DFQATT, CDR2 SNEGSKA (reference sequence). The CDR3 consists of 13 residues. The trim removed 3 bases at V and 5 bases at J, leaving 2 bases unmatched.

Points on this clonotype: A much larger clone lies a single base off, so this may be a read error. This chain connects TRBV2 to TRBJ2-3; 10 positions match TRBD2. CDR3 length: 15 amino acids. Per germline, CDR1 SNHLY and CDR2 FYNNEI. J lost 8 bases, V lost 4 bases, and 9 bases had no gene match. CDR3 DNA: TGTGCCAGCAGTGGAGCGGGGGGGAGAGCAGGTACGCAGTATTTT. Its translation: CASSGAGGRAGTQYF. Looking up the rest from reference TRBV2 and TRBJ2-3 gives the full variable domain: EPEVTQTPSHQVTQMGQEVILRCVPISNHLYFYWYRQILGQKVEFLVSFYNNEISEKSEIFDDQFSVERPDGSNFTLKIRSTKLEDSAMYFCASSGAGGRAGTQYFGPGTRLTVL.

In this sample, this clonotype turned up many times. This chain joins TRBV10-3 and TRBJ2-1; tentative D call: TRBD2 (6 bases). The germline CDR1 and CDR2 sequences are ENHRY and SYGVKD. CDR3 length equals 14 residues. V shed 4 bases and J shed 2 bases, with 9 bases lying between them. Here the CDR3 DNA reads TGTGCCATCAGTGCCCGGGGGACCTACAATGAGCAGTTCTTC. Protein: CAISARGTYNEQFF.

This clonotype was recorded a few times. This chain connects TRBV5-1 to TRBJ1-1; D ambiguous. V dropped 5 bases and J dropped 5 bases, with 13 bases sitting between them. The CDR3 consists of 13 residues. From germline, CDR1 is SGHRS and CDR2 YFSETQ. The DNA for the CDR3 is TGCGCCAGCAGAATTAATTCGGCAACTGAAGCTTTCTTT. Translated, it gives CASRINSATEAFF.

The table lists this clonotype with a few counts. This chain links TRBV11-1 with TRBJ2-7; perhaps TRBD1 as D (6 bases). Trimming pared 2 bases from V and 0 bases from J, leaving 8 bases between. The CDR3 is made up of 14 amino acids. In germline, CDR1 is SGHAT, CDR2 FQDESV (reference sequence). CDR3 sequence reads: CASSLPGASYEQYF. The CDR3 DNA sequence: TGTGCCAGCAGCTTACCAGGGGCCTCCTACGAGCAGTACTTC.